These 27 T cell receptor beta chains share one sample of origin, sequenced in a study of shared clonotypes between healthy human individuals. Clones were read by immunoSEQ multiplex PCR, and TCRdb kept only the in-frame ones, dropping some. Among 500,000 to 550,000 clones listed, approximately 94% were seen once. What was sequenced was naive CD4+ T cells sorted from blood. Subset indicated: CD45RA+ positively selected. The receptor source for this set is a woman in her twenties or thirties in good health.

This chain's CDR3 is CASSSGRRGYTF. In DNA form, the CDR3 reads TGTGCCAGCAGCTCGGGACGGAGAGGCTACACCTTC. The rearrangement links TRBV27 to TRBJ1-2, with D possibly TRBD1 on 5 matching bases. The CDR3 loop spans 12 amino acids. Germline-derived CDR1 and CDR2 are MNHEY and SMNVEV (reference sequence). V lost 6 bases to trimming and J lost 8 bases, with 13 bases between them.

The table lists this clone with a count of one. V gene TRBV7-9 combines with J gene TRBJ1-2, with no clear D. V shed 6 bases and J shed 2 bases, with 13 bases lying between them. Looked up from germline, CDR1 is SEHNR and CDR2 is FQNEAQ (reference sequence). The CDR3 runs to 14 residues. CDR3 in amino acids: CASSARTENYGYTF. CDR3 bases: TGTGCCAGCAGTGCGAGGACGGAGAACTATGGCTACACCTTC.

This clone was found once. The rearrangement links TRBV10-2 to TRBJ1-5; D call uncertain. The germline gives CDR1 WSHSY, CDR2 SAAADI. Trimming stripped 7 bases from V and 0 bases from J, with 19 bases between. The CDR3 runs 17 residues. CDR3 sequence: CASTNEDRTDSNQPQHF. In DNA form, the CDR3 reads TGCGCCAGCACCAACGAAGATCGGACCGATAGCAATCAGCCCCAGCATTTT.

The chain employs TRBV19 and TRBJ1-5; weak D call: TRBD1 (5 bases). V lost 5 bases and J 1 base, leaving 12 bases between the germline ends. The germline CDR1 and CDR2 sequences are LNHDA and SQIVND (reference sequence). The CDR3 runs to 15 residues. CDR3 in amino acids: CASSVQGDSNQPQHF. The CDR3 DNA is TGTGCCAGTAGTGTCCAAGGGGACAGCAATCAGCCCCAGCATTTT.

The gene calls are TRBV28 and TRBJ2-3; TRBD2 might be the D (6 bases). Germline values: CDR1 MDHEN, CDR2 SYDVKM. The V end lost 3 bases, the J end lost 6 bases, and 16 bases lay between the germline ends. The CDR3 has 15 amino acids. The CDR3 nucleotides read TGTGCCAGCAGTTTTATGTTGGGGCGGGACGATACGCAGTATTTT. Translation gives CASSFMLGRDDTQYF.

The chain combines TRBV7-9 with TRBJ2-3; TRBD2 might be the D (6 bases). The germline gives CDR1 SEHNR, CDR2 FQNEAQ (reference sequence). V dropped 8 bases and J dropped 4 bases, with 16 bases sitting between them. The CDR3 extends over 14 amino acids. The CDR3 reads CASGERENADTQYF. The CDR3, as DNA: TGTGCCAGCGGAGAACGGGAGAACGCAGATACGCAGTATTTT. Combining the CDR3 with reference TRBV7-9 and TRBJ2-3 gives the whole variable domain DTGVSQNPRHKITKRGQNVTFRCDPISEHNRLYWYRQTLGQGPEFLTYFQNEAQLEKSRLLSDRFSAERPKGSFSTLEIQRTEQGDSAMYLCASGERENADTQYFGPGTRLTVL.

The V call is TRBV6-5, the J call TRBJ2-7; the D gene is possibly TRBD1 (8 bases). This CDR3 spans 14 amino acids. From germline, CDR1 is MNHEY and CDR2 SVGAGI. The V end was cut by 2 bases, the J end by 5 bases, with 13 bases between. This chain's CDR3 is CASSYRTGRDEQYF. CDR3 nucleotides: TGTGCCAGCAGTTACCGGACAGGGAGGGACGAGCAGTACTTC.

J is TRBJ2-7 and V is TRBV7-9; 11 bases line up with TRBD2. CDR1 and CDR2 from the germline V gene are SEHNR and FQNEAQ (reference sequence). This CDR3 has 16 amino acids. V was clipped by 4 bases and J by 3 bases; unmatched bases: 8. The CDR3 loop reads CASSSSDSGRVYEQYF. The CDR3 nucleotides read TGTGCCAGCAGCTCATCTGATAGCGGGAGGGTCTACGAGCAGTACTTC.

The chain carries TRBV7-9 and TRBJ2-1, with D uncertain. Germline CDR1 reads SEHNR; CDR2 reads FQNEAQ (reference sequence). Trimming took off 5 bases at V and 2 bases at J, with 16 bases between the two ends. There are 16 residues in the CDR3. The CDR3 DNA follows: TGTGCCAGCAGCCATCTCTCTAAAGGCCCCTACAATGAGCAGTTCTTC. Protein: CASSHLSKGPYNEQFF. Based on the CDR3 plus reference TRBV7-9 and TRBJ2-1, the full variable domain is DTGVSQNPRHKITKRGQNVTFRCDPISEHNRLYWYRQTLGQGPEFLTYFQNEAQLEKSRLLSDRFSAERPKGSFSTLEIQRTEQGDSAMYLCASSHLSKGPYNEQFFGPGTRLTVL.

This sequence joins TRBV11-2 and TRBJ2-1, with 7 bases identical to TRBD2. The CDR3 is 16 residues long. The germline CDR1 and CDR2 sequences are SGHAT and FQNNGV. The junction had 10 bases not matched to a gene; V was cut back by 4 bases and J by 4 bases. The CDR3 loop reads CASSSVAGRYYNEQFF. The DNA of the CDR3 is TGTGCCAGCAGCTCCGTAGCGGGTAGATATTACAATGAGCAGTTCTTC.

The CDR3 region has the DNA TGCGCCAGCACTGATCCAGCTCCGGTGGGTGAAAAACTGTTTTTT. It yields the protein CASTDPAPVGEKLFF. The chain uses TRBV10-2 and TRBJ1-4; no firm D call. This CDR3 contains 15 residues. The germline gives CDR1 WSHSY, CDR2 SAAADI. V lost 7 bases, J lost 7 bases, and 19 bases lay in between.

CDR3 residues: CASSRHRTGHEKLFF. CDR3 nucleotide sequence: TGTGCCAGCAGCCGACACCGGACGGGACATGAAAAACTGTTTTTT. The chain uses TRBV5-4 and TRBJ1-4, with D maybe TRBD1 (5 bases). This CDR3 comprises 15 residues. Germline V gene data show CDR1 as SGHNT and CDR2 as YYREEE (reference sequence). Trimming took 4 bases from V and 6 from J, leaving 16 bases between them. Using reference TRBV5-4 and TRBJ1-4 for the parts outside the CDR3, the full variable domain is ETGVTQSPTHLIKTRGQQVTLRCSSQSGHNTVSWYQQALGQGPQFIFQYYREEENGRGNFPPRFSGLQFPNYSSELNVNALELDDSALYLCASSRHRTGHEKLFFGSGTQLSVL.

This clone was found once. The chain carries TRBV14 and TRBJ2-7; TRBD1 is a possible D gene (6 bases). The CDR3 is 13 residues long. Germline assignment: CDR1 SGHDN and CDR2 FVKESK. V lost 4 bases, J lost 6 bases, and 13 bases lay in between. CDR3 amino acids: CASSRTALGEQYF. The CDR3 nucleotides are TGTGCCAGCAGCCGGACAGCTCTGGGCGAGCAGTACTTC.

The rearrangement joins TRBV15 to TRBJ2-7; D is unclear. The CDR3 has 15 amino acids. V was shortened by 3 bases and J by 3 bases, with 15 bases between the two germline ends. The germline V gene encodes CDR1 LNHNV and CDR2 YYDKDF (reference sequence). The CDR3 region has the DNA TGTGCCACCAGCAGGACTGTTAACTTAAACTACGAGCAGTACTTC. Translation: CATSRTVNLNYEQYF.

The gene calls are TRBV5-1 and TRBJ1-2; perhaps TRBD1 as D (6 bases). The germline V and J ends were trimmed by 3 bases and 8 bases, with 20 bases remaining between them. Germline-derived CDR1 and CDR2 are SGHRS and YFSETQ. The CDR3 runs 15 residues. CDR3 bases: TGCGCCAGCAGCTACAGACAGGACGCGGTTGGAGGCTACACCTTC. Protein product: CASSYRQDAVGGYTF.

The CDR3 spells CASSAGAMAGDEQYF. In nucleotides, the CDR3 is TGTGCCAGCAGCGCGGGGGCTATGGCTGGGGACGAGCAGTACTTC. This chain connects TRBV9 to TRBJ2-7; perhaps D is TRBD1 or TRBD2 (6 bases each). In germline, CDR1 is SGDLS, CDR2 YYNGEE. Trimming stripped 3 bases from V and 5 bases from J, with 18 bases between. The CDR3 contains 15 residues.

This chain uses TRBV28 with TRBJ2-3; 7 bases fit TRBD1. The germline gives CDR1 MDHEN, CDR2 SYDVKM. This CDR3 comprises 15 residues. The junction had 7 bases not matched to a gene; V was cut back by 5 bases and J by 2 bases. CDR3 residues: CASSEYRGYTDTQYF. For the CDR3, the DNA is TGTGCCAGCAGTGAGTACAGGGGTTACACAGATACGCAGTATTTT.

V gene TRBV13 combines with J gene TRBJ1-2, with D maybe TRBD1 (5 bases). From germline, CDR1 is PRHDT and CDR2 FYEKMQ (reference sequence). The CDR3 loop spans 14 amino acids. The ends were cut back, 8 bases at V and 0 bases at J, with 13 bases in the middle. This CDR3 is CASGAWTANYGYTF. The CDR3 DNA follows: TGTGCCAGCGGGGCTTGGACGGCTAACTATGGCTACACCTTC.

V and J are TRBV18 and TRBJ1-1; D remains ambiguous. CDR1 KGHSH and CDR2 LQKENI come from the germline V gene. The CDR3 extends over 13 amino acids. The ends were cut back, 3 bases at V and 1 base at J, with 6 bases in the middle. The CDR3 bases are TGTGCCAGCTCACCCGCAACGAACACTGAAGCTTTCTTT. It yields the protein CASSPATNTEAFF.

The gene calls are TRBV5-1 and TRBJ1-2; D is possibly TRBD1 (6 bases). Germline V gene lookup returns CDR1 SGHRS and CDR2 YFSETQ. This CDR3 region has 14 residues. V lost 4 bases, J lost 4 bases, and 14 bases lay in between. The CDR3 DNA follows: TGCGCCAGCAGCCAAGAGGGGGACCCCTATGGCTACACCTTC. This gives the protein CASSQEGDPYGYTF. Together with reference TRBV5-1 and TRBJ1-2, the CDR3 gives the full variable domain: KAGVTQTPRYLIKTRGQQVTLSCSPISGHRSVSWYQQTPGQGLQFLFEYFSETQRNKGNFPGRFSGRQFSNSRSEMNVSTLELGDSALYLCASSQEGDPYGYTFGSGTRLTVV.

This chain links TRBV28 with TRBJ2-1; TRBD2 matches 8 bases. The CDR3 spans 17 residues. The trim removed 6 bases at V and 7 bases at J, leaving 17 bases unmatched. The germline gives CDR1 MDHEN, CDR2 SYDVKM. CDR3 sequence: CASRATGISGRWNEQFF. The CDR3 DNA is TGTGCCAGCAGGGCAACAGGGATAAGCGGGAGATGGAATGAGCAGTTCTTC.

CDR3 loop: CASSDGQGAGGYTF. The CDR3 nucleotides read TGTGCCAGCAGTGACGGACAGGGGGCCGGGGGCTACACCTTC. The V gene is TRBV28, the J gene TRBJ1-2, with 11 bases that match TRBD1. After removal of 5 bases from V and 8 bases from J, the junction contained 7 bases not matched to a gene. The CDR3 totals 14 residues. The V gene's germline CDR1 is MDHEN and CDR2 SYDVKM.

The rearrangement joins TRBV18 to TRBJ2-1; possibly TRBD1 or TRBD2 for D (6 bases each). Per germline, CDR1 KGHSH and CDR2 LQKENI. V gave up 6 bases and J gave up 8 bases, with 20 bases separating them. The CDR3 has 15 amino acids. Written as DNA, the CDR3 is TGTGCCAGCTCCCCCTGGGCCCCGGAGGGGGATGAGCAGTTCTTC. This encodes CASSPWAPEGDEQFF.

The chain is built from TRBV19 and TRBJ2-7; 9 bases map to TRBD1. After removal of 5 bases from V and 4 bases from J, the junction contained 9 bases not matched to a gene. The V gene's germline CDR1 is LNHDA and CDR2 SQIVND (reference sequence). This CDR3 has 15 amino acids. The CDR3 DNA is TGTGCCAGTAGTTCGGTTTTCGGACAGGGGTACGAGCAGTACTTC. Translation: CASSSVFGQGYEQYF. Variable domain in full (rest from reference TRBV19 and TRBJ2-7): DGGITQSPKYLFRKEGQNVTLSCEQNLNHDAMYWYRQDPGQGLRLIYYSQIVNDFQKGDIAEGYSVSREKKESFPLTVTSAQKNPTAFYLCASSSVFGQGYEQYFGPGTRLTVT.

CDR3 coding DNA: TGTGCCAGCAGCCAAAGCCACGGGGTAGGGGCCCCAGAGACCCAGTACTTC. As protein: CASSQSHGVGAPETQYF. The chain joins TRBV4-2 to TRBJ2-5; TRBD1 or TRBD2 may be the D gene (5 bases each). Germline assignment: CDR1 LGHNA and CDR2 YNFKEQ. The CDR3 covers 17 residues. Trimming left V 2 bases short and J 4 bases short, with 20 bases between.

The chain joins TRBV5-8 to TRBJ2-5, with TRBD2 matching over 10 bases. The CDR3 length is 16 residues. The germline gives CDR1 SGHTS, CDR2 YDEGEE. Trimming cost V 1 base and J 5 bases; bases outside gene matches: 8. CDR3 nucleotide sequence: TGTGCCAGCAGCTTGATGCTAGCGGGAGCCGTCGAGACCCAGTACTTC. Amino acid sequence: CASSLMLAGAVETQYF.

This sequence joins TRBV9 and TRBJ1-4; the D is unclear. The CDR3 has 15 residues. V lost 9 bases and J lost 5, with 20 bases in between. Germline V gene lookup returns CDR1 SGDLS and CDR2 YYNGEE. The CDR3 nucleotides are TGTGCCAAAGATACCCTCATTTGGGAAAATGAAAAACTGTTTTTT. This codes for CAKDTLIWENEKLFF.